This TCR beta chain came from a study of memory CD4+ T cells and cytomegalovirus serostatus. In the study overall: This sample comes from healthy Belgian adults, 9 CMV seropositive, roughly 22 seronegative.

Details on this clone: Its antigen remains unknown.

Study-level results: A US-trained random forest predicted CMV serostatus with median AUC around 0.93. Each of approximately 63 CMV-associated TCRbeta sequences occurred in one to five individuals.

Single viable CD3+CD4+CD8-CD45RO+ cells were sorted as the memory CD4+ T cells. Donors' CMV status reflects serum IgG against pp150, pp28, p38, p52. The data were produced by immunoSEQ multiplex PCR, yet TCRdb's version contains in-frame clones alone and is incomplete. The sample carries about 50,000 clones, just under 80% recorded once. Material for sequencing was memory CD4+ T cells from blood. The sequence derives from an adult in good health and CMV-seronegative.

The CDR3 region is CASSVSSGLAGGTDTQYF. The CDR3, as DNA: TGTGCCAGCAGTGTATCATCCGGACTAGCGGGGGGCACAGATACGCAGTATTTT. V is TRBV25-1 and J is TRBJ2-3; TRBD2 agrees at 13 bases. The CDR3 consists of 18 residues. V lost 4 bases to trimming and J lost 1 base; unmatched junction nucleotides: 8. CDR1 and CDR2 from the germline V gene are MGHDK and SYGVNS.